This T cell receptor (beta chain) stems from a study of blood T cell repertoires in COVID-19. Study-wide context: Whether acute or convalescent, the COVID-19 samples came from the United States, Italy and Spain.

The CDR3 contains 14 residues. The J segment lost 8 bases and the V segment lost 0 bases, leaving 7 bases of the junction unmatched. The germline gives CDR1 SGHRS, CDR2 YFSETQ. Assay used: immunoSEQ multiplex PCR; TCRdb lists only in-frame clones, some missing. The repertoire has approximately 120,000 clones, around 88% of them found once; the top ten carry around 19%. The receptor's source is a woman in her forties or fifties who had recovered from COVID-19. The J gene is TRBJ1-2, the V gene TRBV5-1; TRBD1 matches at 7 bases. The sequenced sample consisted of peripheral blood. CDR3 DNA sequence: TGCGCCAGCAGCTTGGTGGGACAGAGCTTCGGCTACACCTTC. It specifies CASSLVGQSFGYTF.